The 23 T cell receptor beta chains below come from one sample, sequenced in a study of CD8 T cells in Susac syndrome (dated by TCRdb to between 2019 and 2020). The library was generated by the immunoSEQ multiplex PCR assay. RNA was extracted using the RNeasy kit, and about 0.45 to 1 ug of the RNA was reverse transcribed with random hexamers. TCRdb trimmed public reads at Q25 via fastp, called clones via MiXCR and kept in-frame beta chains. When rows share a CDR3 protein, they turn into one entry using the most common DNA and genes. This sample is represented by 65,000 to 75,000 distinct CDR3 sequences; roughly 94% of them were singletons. The ten largest clones add up to over 0.2% of the sample. The sequencing sample was made of CD8+ T cells from PBMCs. The receptors were gathered from a human donor in good health.

The chain carries TRBV6-2 or TRBV6-3 and TRBJ2-2, with D possibly TRBD1 on 5 matching bases. The CDR3 consists of 16 residues. CDR1 is MNHEY and CDR2 is SVGEGT in the germline V gene. V was pared by 8 bases and J by 0 bases, with 16 bases between. The chain's CDR3 is CASDPGAESNTGELFF. The CDR3 nucleotides are TGTGCCAGCGATCCTGGGGCCGAGTCGAACACCGGGGAGCTGTTTTTT.

V gene TRBV19 combines with J gene TRBJ1-2, with D maybe TRBD1 (5 bases). The CDR3 is 14 amino acids. Germline V gene sequence: CDR1 LNHDA, CDR2 SQIVND (reference sequence). Trimming left V 3 bases short and J 4 bases short, with 12 bases between. The CDR3: CASSIGQGSYGYTF. CDR3 nucleotides: TGTGCCAGTAGTATCGGACAAGGCAGCTATGGCTACACCTTC. Together with reference TRBV19 and TRBJ1-2, the CDR3 gives the full variable domain: DGGITQSPKYLFRKEGQNVTLSCEQNLNHDAMYWYRQDPGQGLRLIYYSQIVNDFQKGDIAEGYSVSREKKESFPLTVTSAQKNPTAFYLCASSIGQGSYGYTFGSGTRLTVV.

The CDR3 reads CASRVWRADTQYF. As DNA, the CDR3 is TGTGCCAGCAGGGTTTGGAGGGCAGATACGCAGTATTTT. The chain is built from TRBV6-5 and TRBJ2-3, with D tentatively TRBD2 (6 bases). Germline V gene data show CDR1 as MNHEY and CDR2 as SVGAGI. The CDR3 has 13 amino acids. With 6 bases removed from V and 4 bases from J, the gap between germline ends came to 11 bases.

The chain couples TRBV6-2 or TRBV6-3 to TRBJ2-3; 11 bases are a match to TRBD2. Germline V CDR1 and CDR2: MNHEY, SVGEGT. The CDR3 is made up of 16 amino acids. Losses at the gene ends were 6 bases for V and 3 bases for J; bases not matched to a gene: 8. The DNA for the CDR3 is TGTGCCAGCAGCCAAACTAGCGGGGGTCTTACAGATACGCAGTATTTT. Amino acid sequence: CASSQTSGGLTDTQYF.

DNA of the CDR3: TGTGCCAGCAGCTTAGTCGCCACCGGGGAGCTGTTTTTT. Translating it yields CASSLVATGELFF. The chain joins TRBV11-2 to TRBJ2-2; D not certain. From germline, CDR1 is SGHAT and CDR2 FQNNGV. V shed 1 base and J shed 4 bases, with 4 bases lying between them. This CDR3 has 13 amino acids.

This clonotype was observed a single time. V usage is TRBV30 and J usage is TRBJ2-7, with D hard to call. The CDR3 covers 11 residues. V dropped 3 bases and J dropped 5 bases, with 8 bases sitting between them. Germline CDR1 is GTSNPN and CDR2 is SVGIG (reference sequence). The CDR3 loop reads CAWSGGDEQYF. CDR3 bases: TGTGCCTGGAGCGGTGGGGACGAGCAGTACTTC.

The chain is built from TRBV18 and TRBJ1-1; no clear D. The CDR3 sequence is 11 residues long. The V gene's germline CDR1 is KGHSH and CDR2 LQKENI. The germline V and J ends were trimmed by 2 bases and 7 bases, with 5 bases remaining between them. The CDR3 region is CASSPGDEAFF. Written as DNA, the CDR3 is TGTGCCAGCTCACCAGGGGATGAAGCTTTCTTT.

This CDR3 is CATSREGSGGADETQYF. The DNA for the CDR3 is TGTGCCACCAGCAGAGAAGGAAGCGGGGGGGCCGATGAGACCCAGTACTTC. The chain has TRBV15 and TRBJ2-5, with 10 bases that match TRBD2. The CDR3 contains 17 residues. From germline, CDR1 is LNHNV and CDR2 YYDKDF (reference sequence). V trimming: 0 bases; J trimming: 5 bases; junction bases outside the gene matches: 9.

V and J are TRBV28 and TRBJ2-3; 9 bases are a match to TRBD1. V lost 5 bases and J lost 2; bases outside the gene matches: 11. The CDR3 runs 17 residues. The germline V gene has CDR1 MDHEN and CDR2 SYDVKM. The CDR3 nucleotides read TGTGCCAGCAGTGTCCCCCCGGGACAGGGTCCCACAGATACGCAGTATTTT. Translating it yields CASSVPPGQGPTDTQYF. Together with reference TRBV28 and TRBJ2-3, the CDR3 gives the full variable domain: DVKVTQSSRYLVKRTGEKVFLECVQDMDHENMFWYRQDPGLGLRLIYFSYDVKMKEKGDIPEGYSVSREKKERFSLILESASTNQTSMYLCASSVPPGQGPTDTQYFGPGTRLTVL.

The chain couples TRBV2 to TRBJ1-1, with a possible D match to TRBD1 (6 bases). Trimming removed 3 bases from V and 4 bases from J, with 18 bases in between. Germline V gene sequence: CDR1 SNHLY, CDR2 FYNNEI. The CDR3 has 16 amino acids. The CDR3 DNA sequence: TGTGCCAGCAGTGATACAGGGTCGGGATCAACCACTGAAGCTTTCTTT. Translating gives CASSDTGSGSTTEAFF.

This sequence joins TRBV12-3 or TRBV12-4 and TRBJ1-5, with D perhaps matching TRBD1 (6 bases). The CDR3 loop spans 15 amino acids. V dropped 7 bases and J dropped 4 bases, with 17 bases sitting between them. CDR3 protein: CASILERGMNQPQHF. The DNA of the CDR3 is TGTGCCAGCATCTTAGAAAGGGGGATGAATCAGCCCCAGCATTTT.

J is TRBJ1-1 and V is TRBV29-1, with D hard to call. The CDR3 runs 10 residues. The V gene's germline CDR1 is SQVTM and CDR2 ANQGSEA. Trimming left V 6 bases short and J 4 bases short, with 6 bases between. CDR3 sequence (DNA): TGCAGCGTCCTCGGCACTGAAGCTTTCTTT. As protein: CSVLGTEAFF. The full variable domain, completed using reference TRBV29-1 and TRBJ1-1, is SAVISQKPSRDICQRGTSLTIQCQVDSQVTMMFWYRQQPGQSLTLIATANQGSEATYESGFVIDKFPISRPNLTFSTLTVSNMSPEDSSIYLCSVLGTEAFFGQGTRLTVV.

The rearrangement links TRBV7-9 to TRBJ2-1; 8 bases align to TRBD1. Trimming took 8 bases from V and 5 from J; bases not matched to a gene: 8. The CDR3 loop spans 14 amino acids. The germline V gene encodes CDR1 SEHNR and CDR2 FQNEAQ (reference sequence). The CDR3 region has the DNA TGTGCCAGCCGGGGAACAGGGGGGCACAATGAGCAGTTCTTC. Residues: CASRGTGGHNEQFF.

The chain uses TRBV6-2 or TRBV6-3 and TRBJ1-1; a weak D match, TRBD1 (5 bases). Trimming took 2 bases from V and 8 from J, leaving 12 bases between them. CDR3 size: 13 residues. CDR1 and CDR2 (germline): MNHEY, SVGEGT. The CDR3 loop reads CASSYDEWTEAFF. In DNA form, the CDR3 reads TGTGCCAGCAGTTACGATGAATGGACAGAAGCTTTCTTT.

The chain couples TRBV9 to TRBJ2-3; the match to TRBD2 covers 8 bases. CDR1 is SGDLS and CDR2 is YYNGEE in the germline V gene. This CDR3 has 15 amino acids. The ends lost 10 bases at V and 3 bases at J; junction bases unmatched: 13. This chain's CDR3 is CASTYGGGRTDTQYF. The DNA for the CDR3 is TGTGCCTCTACCTACGGGGGGGGAAGAACAGATACGCAGTATTTT.

The V gene is TRBV12-3 or TRBV12-4, the J gene TRBJ2-2; D is undetermined. Trimming removed 5 bases from V and 1 base from J, with 14 bases in between. The CDR3 spans 16 residues. The CDR3 DNA follows: TGTGCCAGCAGTACCCCCACGAAATTGAACACCGGGGAGCTGTTTTTT. Encoded protein: CASSTPTKLNTGELFF.

The rearrangement links TRBV11-2 to TRBJ2-7; TRBD2 matches 8 bases. The germline V gene encodes CDR1 SGHAT and CDR2 FQNNGV. This CDR3 is built from 14 residues. V trimming: 6 bases; J trimming: 2 bases; junction bases outside the gene matches: 6. The CDR3 loop is CASRETSATYEQYF. The CDR3 DNA reads TGTGCCAGCAGGGAGACTAGCGCCACCTACGAGCAGTACTTC.

This chain links TRBV2 with TRBJ2-1; the D is unclear. This CDR3 region has 13 residues. Trimming removed 0 bases from V and 6 bases from J, with 6 bases in between. Germline lookup yields CDR1 SNHLY and CDR2 FYNNEI. DNA of the CDR3: TGTGCCAGCAGTGAAGCTGGGGTCAATGAGCAGTTCTTC. Translation: CASSEAGVNEQFF.

This sequence joins TRBV7-9 and TRBJ2-3; D gene ambiguous. Trimming cost V 5 bases and J 2 bases, with 17 bases left between them. This CDR3 region has 16 residues. CDR1 SEHNR and CDR2 FQNEAQ come from the germline V gene (reference sequence). The CDR3 loop reads CASSRGGSLTTDTQYF. CDR3 DNA: TGTGCCAGCAGCCGAGGTGGCAGTTTAACCACAGATACGCAGTATTTT.

This rearrangement joins TRBV28 to TRBJ1-5; D unresolved. The CDR3 covers 17 residues. V lost 3 bases and J lost 5, with 20 bases in between. Germline V gene sequence: CDR1 MDHEN, CDR2 SYDVKM. CDR3 in amino acids: CASSFQAEIVGDQPQHF. The CDR3 DNA follows: TGTGCCAGCAGTTTTCAGGCCGAGATCGTCGGTGATCAGCCCCAGCATTTT. The full variable domain, in which reference TRBV28 and TRBJ1-5 provide the parts outside the CDR3, is DVKVTQSSRYLVKRTGEKVFLECVQDMDHENMFWYRQDPGLGLRLIYFSYDVKMKEKGDIPEGYSVSREKKERFSLILESASTNQTSMYLCASSFQAEIVGDQPQHFGDGTRLSIL.

The rearrangement uses TRBV7-6 and TRBJ2-5; no reliable D call. CDR1 SGHVS and CDR2 FNYEAQ come from the germline V gene. The V end was cut by 0 bases, the J end by 1 base, with 6 bases between. This CDR3 is 14 amino acids long. CDR3 sequence reads: CASSLAPRQETQYF. CDR3 sequence (DNA): TGTGCCAGCAGCTTAGCGCCGCGCCAAGAGACCCAGTACTTC.

This rearrangement joins TRBV6-2 or TRBV6-3 to TRBJ2-2; D may be TRBD2 (6 bases). Trimming pared 7 bases from V and 4 bases from J, leaving 13 bases between. Germline assignment: CDR1 MNHEY and CDR2 SVGEGT. This CDR3 is built from 14 residues. The chain's CDR3 is CASTRGTTTGELFF. CDR3 in DNA: TGTGCCAGCACCCGCGGGACCACCACCGGGGAGCTGTTTTTT.

The chain links TRBV7-9 to TRBJ1-1; the D gene is possibly TRBD1 (6 bases). Germline CDR1 reads SEHNR; CDR2 reads FQNEAQ (reference sequence). Deletions cut 5 bases from V and 4 bases from J, with 23 bases between. The CDR3 extends over 17 amino acids. The CDR3 DNA reads as TGTGCCAGCAGCGACCCCATCGCAGGGGAATTACGCACTGAAGCTTTCTTT. This sequence encodes CASSDPIAGELRTEAFF.